This T cell receptor beta chain derives from a study of OX40 agonist ivuxolimab in advanced cancers. Clones were read by immunoSEQ multiplex PCR, and TCRdb kept only the in-frame ones, dropping some. The data contain around 76,000 clones, roughly three quarters of them singletons. Germline values: CDR1 LNHDA, CDR2 SQIVND (reference sequence). V dropped 5 bases and J dropped 5; count of bases not matched to a gene: 10. This CDR3 is built from 18 residues. The sequence came from an adult with an advanced solid tumor such as melanoma, head and neck, liver or kidney cancer. The source material was CD4+ or CD8+ T cells sorted from blood, sampled in a trial of the OX40 agonist ivuxolimab. This chain connects TRBV19 to TRBJ2-3; TRBD2 matches at 16 bases. The CDR3 DNA sequence: TGTGCCAGTAGTCCCGGGACTAGCGGGGGGGGCCGGGAAGATACGCAGTATTTT. It is translated as CASSPGTSGGGREDTQYF.